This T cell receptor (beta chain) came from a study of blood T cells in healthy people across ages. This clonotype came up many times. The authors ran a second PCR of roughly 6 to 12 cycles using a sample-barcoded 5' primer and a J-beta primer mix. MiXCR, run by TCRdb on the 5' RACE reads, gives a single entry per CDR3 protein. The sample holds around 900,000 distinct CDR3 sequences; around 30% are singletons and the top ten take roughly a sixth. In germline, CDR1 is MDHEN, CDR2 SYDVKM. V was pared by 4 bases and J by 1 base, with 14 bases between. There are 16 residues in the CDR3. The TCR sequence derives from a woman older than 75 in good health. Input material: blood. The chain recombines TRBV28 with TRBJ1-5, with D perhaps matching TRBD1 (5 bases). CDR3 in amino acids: CASSSTPGGSNQPQHF. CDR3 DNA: TGTGCCAGCAGTTCGACCCCCGGGGGAAGCAATCAGCCCCAGCATTTT.